These 16 T cell receptor beta chains came from one sample sequenced in a study of blood T cell repertoires in COVID-19. Generated by immunoSEQ multiplex PCR, the TCRdb table keeps only in-frame clones and is missing some. This sample has fewer than 450,000 clones, with around 90% found just once. The specimen sequenced was peripheral blood. The receptors stem from a woman aged 18-29 years who had recovered from COVID-19.

V is TRBV7-9 and J is TRBJ2-1; a weak D match, TRBD2 (6 bases). Trimming shortened V by 5 bases and J by 6 bases, and 29 bases separated the two germline ends. This CDR3 contains 19 residues. Germline V gene lookup returns CDR1 SEHNR and CDR2 FQNEAQ (reference sequence). The CDR3 sequence is CASSLTSPILAGRSNEQFF. The CDR3 nucleotides read TGTGCCAGCAGCCTGACGTCCCCCATCTTAGCAGGGAGGAGCAATGAGCAGTTCTTC.

The rearrangement links TRBV12-3 or TRBV12-4 to TRBJ2-1; 9 positions match TRBD2. V shed 8 bases and J 10 bases; nucleotides not matched to a gene: 0. This CDR3 has 10 amino acids. The CDR3, as DNA: TGTGCCAGCGGACTAGCGGAGCAGTTCTTC. This codes for CASGLAEQFF.

The V and J genes are TRBV7-9 and TRBJ2-3; weak D call: TRBD2 (6 bases). Trimming cost V 0 bases and J 5 bases, with 6 bases left between them. The CDR3 has 13 amino acids. CDR1 and CDR2 from the germline V gene are SEHNR and FQNEAQ (reference sequence). CDR3 coding DNA: TGTGCCAGCAGCTTAGCGGGGGGAGATACGCAGTATTTT. Translation: CASSLAGGDTQYF.

The V and J genes are TRBV6-2 or TRBV6-3 and TRBJ2-1, with a tentative D call TRBD2 (6 bases). CDR3 size: 14 residues. V lost 6 bases and J lost 4, with 13 bases in between. The germline CDR1 and CDR2 sequences are MNHEY and SVGEGT. The CDR3 DNA follows: TGTGCCAGCAGCCCCGGGGACTTGTACAATGAGCAGTTCTTC. As protein: CASSPGDLYNEQFF.

The chain joins TRBV29-1 to TRBJ2-7; tentative D call: TRBD1 (6 bases). This CDR3 is 13 amino acids long. V lost 7 bases and J 3 bases, leaving 16 bases between the germline ends. CDR1 and CDR2 from the germline V gene are SQVTM and ANQGSEA. The CDR3 region has the DNA TGCAGCGCCACCAGCCGGGACAACTACGAGCAGTACGTC. Amino acid sequence: CSATSRDNYEQYV.

V and J are TRBV4-3 and TRBJ2-1; 10 bases agree with TRBD2. Germline CDR1 and CDR2: LGHNA and YSLEER. Trimming removed 0 bases from V and 2 bases from J; junction bases left unmatched: 10. The CDR3 contains 19 residues. Written as DNA, the CDR3 is TGCGCCAGCAGCCAAGACGGCAATAGCGGGAGGTTTCCCTACAATGAGCAGTTCTTC. Amino acid sequence: CASSQDGNSGRFPYNEQFF.

CDR3 region: CASSSGQGISPLHF. The CDR3 region has the DNA TGTGCCAGCAGCTCGGGACAGGGGATCTCACCCCTCCACTTT. The rearrangement joins TRBV9 to TRBJ1-6; the match to TRBD1 covers 10 bases. V lost 4 bases to trimming and J lost 10 bases; unmatched junction nucleotides: 5. Germline V CDR1 and CDR2: SGDLS, YYNGEE. There are 14 residues in the CDR3.

V and J are TRBV7-9 and TRBJ2-5; TRBD2 matches 12 bases. The CDR3 is 15 residues long. V shed 1 base and J 3 bases; nucleotides not matched to a gene: 0. Looked up from germline, CDR1 is SEHNR and CDR2 is FQNEAQ (reference sequence). For the CDR3, the DNA is TGTGCCAGCAGCTTAGGACTAGCGGGGGAAGAGACCCAGTACTTC. Translating gives CASSLGLAGEETQYF.

V gene TRBV10-1 combines with J gene TRBJ2-1; 8 bases align to TRBD2. This CDR3 has 16 amino acids. V lost 6 bases and J lost 8; bases outside the gene matches: 15. Germline V lookup: CDR1 WNHNN, CDR2 SYGVQD (reference sequence). The CDR3 DNA reads as TGCGCCAGCAGGGGGCCGGGACTAGTCCCCTCCCATGAGCAGTTCTTC. This sequence encodes CASRGPGLVPSHEQFF.

The chain combines TRBV24-1 with TRBJ1-5, with 12 positions matching TRBD1. Trimming at V came to 2 bases and at J to 6 bases, leaving 1 base not matched to a gene. The CDR3 loop spans 15 amino acids. The germline V gene has CDR1 KGHDR and CDR2 SFDVKD. CDR3 nucleotide sequence: TGTGCCACCAGTGATTCGGGACAGGGGGCTCAGCCCCAGCATTTT. This encodes CATSDSGQGAQPQHF.

This chain links TRBV27 with TRBJ2-2; TRBD2 matches at 13 bases. Germline CDR1 and CDR2: MNHEY and SMNVEV (reference sequence). The CDR3 runs 19 residues. V lost 4 bases, J lost 4 bases, and 12 bases stayed unmatched. The CDR3 DNA follows: TGTGCCAGCAGTTCCCATCGGACTAGCGGGAGCCCTGTCACCGGGGAGCTGTTTTTT. This sequence encodes CASSSHRTSGSPVTGELFF.

This chain connects TRBV5-1 to TRBJ2-7, with 7 bases lining up with TRBD1. With V trimmed by 5 bases and J by 4 bases, 9 bases remained unmatched. Per the germline V gene, CDR1 is SGHRS and CDR2 is YFSETQ. The CDR3 contains 14 residues. This CDR3 reads CASRLTGIRYEQYV. The CDR3 DNA reads TGCGCCAGCAGATTGACAGGGATTCGATACGAGCAGTACGTC.

Notes on this clone: The same CDR3 also results from other DNA sequences found in this sample. This chain joins TRBV18 and TRBJ1-2; TRBD1 matches 9 bases. The CDR3 is 15 amino acids. The V gene end was trimmed by 3 bases and the J gene end by 5 bases; junction bases not matched to a gene: 7. Germline CDR1 reads KGHSH; CDR2 reads LQKENI. The CDR3 DNA reads as TGTGCCAGCTCACCCTCGGGACAGGGAAATTATGGCTACACCTTC. It translates to CASSPSGQGNYGYTF.

The chain uses TRBV24-1 and TRBJ2-5; D is undetermined. V shed 3 bases and J shed 2 bases, with 6 bases lying between them. Germline loops: CDR1 KGHDR, CDR2 SFDVKD. CDR3 length: 13 amino acids. The CDR3 DNA sequence: TGTGCCACCAGTGATGCCGGGCAAGAGACCCAGTACTTC. This codes for CATSDAGQETQYF.

This chain uses TRBV19 with TRBJ1-1; 9 nucleotides agree with TRBD1. This CDR3 has 16 amino acids. Unmatched junction bases numbered 9, after V lost 7 bases and J lost 0 bases. The germline V gene has CDR1 LNHDA and CDR2 SQIVND (reference sequence). CDR3 sequence (DNA): TGTGCCAGTAATAGAGAGACAGGGGGAATGAACACTGAAGCTTTCTTT. Its protein is CASNRETGGMNTEAFF. Full variable domain (outside the CDR3, taken from reference TRBV19 and TRBJ1-1): DGGITQSPKYLFRKEGQNVTLSCEQNLNHDAMYWYRQDPGQGLRLIYYSQIVNDFQKGDIAEGYSVSREKKESFPLTVTSAQKNPTAFYLCASNRETGGMNTEAFFGQGTRLTVV.

Here the CDR3 reads CASSLDSPNQPQHF. CDR3 sequence (DNA): TGTGCCAGCAGCTTGGACAGCCCTAATCAGCCCCAGCATTTT. This chain links TRBV11-2 with TRBJ1-5, with D tentatively TRBD1 (6 bases). V dropped 3 bases and J dropped 4 bases, with 10 bases sitting between them. The CDR3 spans 14 residues. Germline V gives CDR1 SGHAT, CDR2 FQNNGV.